These T cell receptor beta chains were read from a single sample in a study of blood T cell repertoires in COVID-19. Clones were sequenced by immunoSEQ multiplex PCR, and TCRdb holds only the in-frame ones, with some missing. The sample carries about 200,000 clones, about 78% recorded once. Sequenced input: peripheral blood. Source of these receptors: a woman aged 70 to 79 with acute or convalescent COVID-19. Both conserved end residues are part of each CDR3. A D gene is named only where the DNA matches it firmly.

V | D | CDR3
TRBV2 | . | CASSVGRSGYTF
TRBV4-1 | TRBD2 | CASSPSGTLAGAPNEQFF
TRBV6-5 | TRBD1 | CASSRQGARGYTF
TRBV15 | TRBD2 | CATLKTPGGNTGELFF
TRBV29-1 | TRBD2 | CSARLSVRLAGGGETQYF
TRBV2 | . | CARAPSGTGELFF
TRBV6-5 | . | CATRTSPPDFEQYF
TRBV14 | TRBD1 | CASSSGGRYGYTF
TRBV6-6 | . | CASSYSMEQLEQYF
TRBV7-3 | . | CASSLNRVSGEQFF
TRBV3-1/TRBV3-2 | . | CASSQGPSGYGYTF
TRBV24-1 | . | CATSSPGANVLTF
TRBV4-1 | . | CASSQDISGGYTF
TRBV12-3/TRBV12-4 | TRBD1 | CASRGQYQETQYF
TRBV4-1 | . | CASSQGGLGELFF
TRBV5-8 | . | CASSLGGGTDTQYF
TRBV13 | TRBD2 | CASSPYILAGYTDTQYF
TRBV4-1 | . | CASSLPSGTRNTGELFF
TRBV19 | . | CASTLLQSGANVLTF
TRBV5-1 | . | CASSLAGSQVEQFF
TRBV20-1 | . | CSAPLSDTQYF
TRBV10-3 | . | CAISESWGDTEAFF
TRBV6-5 | TRBD1 | CASSYLGQNYGYTF
TRBV1 | . | CTSSQSREGEAGANVLTF
TRBV6-5 | . | CASSPPGRGGSYTF
TRBV30 | . | CAWGRQVGNQPQHF
TRBV7-8 | TRBD1 | CASSLEQGAYGYTF
TRBV10-3 | . | CAISESTPNTIYF
TRBV4-2 | . | CASSQAAGLILNEAFF